This T cell receptor beta chain was captured in a study of OX40 agonist ivuxolimab in advanced cancers. Sequencing used immunoSEQ multiplex PCR; TCRdb keeps in-frame clones, though not all of them. The table records tens of thousands of clones, around nine tenths of them present only once. Germline lookup yields CDR1 SGHDT and CDR2 YYEEEE. V was clipped by 0 bases and J by 0 bases, with 8 bases between them. This CDR3 is 15 amino acids long. This sequence was found in an adult with an advanced solid tumor such as melanoma, head and neck, liver or kidney cancer. The rearrangement uses TRBV5-6 and TRBJ2-3; no reliable D call. Specimen: CD4+ or CD8+ T cells sorted from blood, collected in a trial of the OX40 agonist ivuxolimab. The CDR3 reads CASSLGLLSTDTQYF. The CDR3 bases are TGTGCCAGCAGCTTGGGGCTACTTAGCACAGATACGCAGTATTTT. Filled out from reference TRBV5-6 and TRBJ2-3, the complete variable domain reads DAGVTQSPTHLIKTRGQQVTLRCSPKSGHDTVSWYQQALGQGPQFIFQYYEEEERQRGNFPDRFSGHQFPNYSSELNVNALLLGDSALYLCASSLGLLSTDTQYFGPGTRLTVL.